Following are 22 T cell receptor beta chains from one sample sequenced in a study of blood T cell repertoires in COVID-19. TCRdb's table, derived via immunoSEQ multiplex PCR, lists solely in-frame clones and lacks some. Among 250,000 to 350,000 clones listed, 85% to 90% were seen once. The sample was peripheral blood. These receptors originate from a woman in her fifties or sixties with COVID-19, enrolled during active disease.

CDR3 in amino acids: CASSSGGTIDSYEQYF. The CDR3 nucleotides are TGCGCCAGCAGCTCTGGGGGGACTATTGATTCCTACGAGCAGTACTTC. The chain joins TRBV5-1 to TRBJ2-7, with 7 positions matching TRBD2. This CDR3 contains 16 residues. Trimming took 3 bases from V and 1 from J; bases not matched to a gene: 10. Germline CDR1 and CDR2: SGHRS and YFSETQ.

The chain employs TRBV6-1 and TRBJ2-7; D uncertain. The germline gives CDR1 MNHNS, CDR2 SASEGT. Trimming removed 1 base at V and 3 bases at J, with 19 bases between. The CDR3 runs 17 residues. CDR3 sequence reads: CASSEDVQANPYYEQYF. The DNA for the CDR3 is TGTGCCAGCAGTGAAGATGTGCAGGCCAACCCCTACTACGAGCAGTACTTC.

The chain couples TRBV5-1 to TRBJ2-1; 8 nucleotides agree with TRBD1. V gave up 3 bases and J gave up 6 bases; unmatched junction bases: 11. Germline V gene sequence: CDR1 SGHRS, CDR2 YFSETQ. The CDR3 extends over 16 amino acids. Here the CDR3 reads CASSSGQGGSVNEQFF. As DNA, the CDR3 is TGCGCCAGCAGCTCCGGACAGGGCGGGTCGGTCAATGAGCAGTTCTTC.

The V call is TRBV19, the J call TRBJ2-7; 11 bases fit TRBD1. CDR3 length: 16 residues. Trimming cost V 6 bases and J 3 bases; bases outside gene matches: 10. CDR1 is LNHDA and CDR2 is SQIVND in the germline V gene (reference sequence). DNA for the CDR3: TGTGCCAGTAGAGGACAGGGGGCGTACTGGATCTACGAGCAGTACTTC. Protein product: CASRGQGAYWIYEQYF.

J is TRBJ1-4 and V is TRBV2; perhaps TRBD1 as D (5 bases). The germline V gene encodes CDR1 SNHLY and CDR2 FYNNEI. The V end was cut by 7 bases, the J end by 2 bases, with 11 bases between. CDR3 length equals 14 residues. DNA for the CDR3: TGTGCCAGCAAGATCAGGGTGACTAATGAAAAACTGTTTTTT. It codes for CASKIRVTNEKLFF.

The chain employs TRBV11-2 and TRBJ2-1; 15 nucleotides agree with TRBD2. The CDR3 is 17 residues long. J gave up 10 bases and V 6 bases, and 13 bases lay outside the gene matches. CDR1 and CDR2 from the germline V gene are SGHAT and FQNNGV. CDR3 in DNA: TGTGCCAGCAGTCAGGGGTTGGGACTAGCGGGAGGAAGCGAGCAGTTCTTC. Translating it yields CASSQGLGLAGGSEQFF.

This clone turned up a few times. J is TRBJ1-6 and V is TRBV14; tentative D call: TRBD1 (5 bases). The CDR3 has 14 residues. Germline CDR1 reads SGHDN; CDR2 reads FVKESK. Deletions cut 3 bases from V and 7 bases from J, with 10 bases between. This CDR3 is CASSHVRVNSPLHF. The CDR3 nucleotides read TGTGCCAGCAGCCACGTCAGGGTCAATTCACCCCTCCACTTT.

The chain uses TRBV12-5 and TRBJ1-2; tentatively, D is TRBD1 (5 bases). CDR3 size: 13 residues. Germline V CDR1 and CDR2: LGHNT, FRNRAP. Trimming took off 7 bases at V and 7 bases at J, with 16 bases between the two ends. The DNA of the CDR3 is TGTGCTAGTGTCCTGTCGGGGGGAACTGGCTACACCTTC. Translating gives CASVLSGGTGYTF.

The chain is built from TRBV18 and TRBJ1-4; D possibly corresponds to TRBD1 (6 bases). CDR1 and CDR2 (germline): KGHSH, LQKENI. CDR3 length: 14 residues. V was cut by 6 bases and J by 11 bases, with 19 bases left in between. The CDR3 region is CASSYGTPVEKLFF. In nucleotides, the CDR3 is TGTGCCAGCTCTTACGGGACACCCGTGGAGAAACTGTTTTTT.

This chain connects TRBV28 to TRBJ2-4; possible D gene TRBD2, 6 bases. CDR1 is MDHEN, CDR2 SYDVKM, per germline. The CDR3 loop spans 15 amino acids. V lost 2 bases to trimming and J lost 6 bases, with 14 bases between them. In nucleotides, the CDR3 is TGTGCCAGCAGTTTAGGGGCGGGAATGAGAAACATTCAGTACTTC. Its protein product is CASSLGAGMRNIQYF.

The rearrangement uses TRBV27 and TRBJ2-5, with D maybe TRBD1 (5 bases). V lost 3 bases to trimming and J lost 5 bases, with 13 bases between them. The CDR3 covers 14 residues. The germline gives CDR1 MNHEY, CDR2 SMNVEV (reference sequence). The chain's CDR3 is CASSFIGAQETQYF. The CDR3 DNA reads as TGTGCCAGCAGTTTCATAGGGGCCCAGGAGACCCAGTACTTC.

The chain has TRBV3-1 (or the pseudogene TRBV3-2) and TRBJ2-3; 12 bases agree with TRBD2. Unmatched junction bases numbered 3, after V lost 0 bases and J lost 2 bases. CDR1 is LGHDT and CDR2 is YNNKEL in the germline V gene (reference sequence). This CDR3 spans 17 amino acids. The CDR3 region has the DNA TGTGCCAGCAGCCAAGATCGGACTAGCGGGGCCACAGATACGCAGTATTTT. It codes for CASSQDRTSGATDTQYF.

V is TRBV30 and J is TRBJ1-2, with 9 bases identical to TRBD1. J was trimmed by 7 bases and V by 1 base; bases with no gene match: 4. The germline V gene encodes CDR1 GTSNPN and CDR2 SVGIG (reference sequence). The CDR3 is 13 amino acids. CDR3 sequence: CAWSASGQGGYTF. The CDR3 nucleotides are TGTGCCTGGAGTGCTTCGGGACAGGGTGGCTACACCTTC.

The CDR3 region has the DNA TGTGCCAGCTCACCAGATGACGGAGGCTACGAGCAGTACTTC. It codes for CASSPDDGGYEQYF. The chain uses TRBV18 and TRBJ2-7; possible D gene TRBD2, 5 bases. CDR1 is KGHSH and CDR2 is LQKENI in the germline V gene. The CDR3 has 14 residues. V was pared by 2 bases and J by 3 bases, with 11 bases between.

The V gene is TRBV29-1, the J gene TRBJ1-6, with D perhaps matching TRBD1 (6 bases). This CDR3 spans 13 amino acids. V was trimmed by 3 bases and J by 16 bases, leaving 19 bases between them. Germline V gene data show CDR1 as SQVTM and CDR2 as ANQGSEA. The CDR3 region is CSVDSTGGGVLHF. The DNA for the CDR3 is TGCAGCGTTGACTCGACAGGCGGGGGGGTTCTCCACTTT. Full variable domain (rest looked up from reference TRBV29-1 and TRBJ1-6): SAVISQKPSRDICQRGTSLTIQCQVDSQVTMMFWYRQQPGQSLTLIATANQGSEATYESGFVIDKFPISRPNLTFSTLTVSNMSPEDSSIYLCSVDSTGGGVLHFGNGTRLTVT.

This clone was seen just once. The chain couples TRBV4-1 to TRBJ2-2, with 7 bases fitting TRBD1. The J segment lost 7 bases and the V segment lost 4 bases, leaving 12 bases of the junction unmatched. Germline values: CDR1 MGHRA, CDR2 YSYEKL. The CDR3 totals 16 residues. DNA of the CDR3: TGCGCCAGCAGCCGAGACCGGGACCGGACAGGCGGGGAGCTGTTTTTT. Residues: CASSRDRDRTGGELFF.

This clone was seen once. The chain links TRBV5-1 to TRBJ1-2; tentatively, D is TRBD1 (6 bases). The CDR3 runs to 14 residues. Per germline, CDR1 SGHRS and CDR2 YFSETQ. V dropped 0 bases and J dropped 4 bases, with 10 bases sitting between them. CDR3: CASSLGTALYGYTF. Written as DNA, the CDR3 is TGCGCCAGCAGCTTGGGGACAGCCCTCTATGGCTACACCTTC. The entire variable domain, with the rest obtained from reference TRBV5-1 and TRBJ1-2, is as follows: KAGVTQTPRYLIKTRGQQVTLSCSPISGHRSVSWYQQTPGQGLQFLFEYFSETQRNKGNFPGRFSGRQFSNSRSEMNVSTLELGDSALYLCASSLGTALYGYTFGSGTRLTVV.

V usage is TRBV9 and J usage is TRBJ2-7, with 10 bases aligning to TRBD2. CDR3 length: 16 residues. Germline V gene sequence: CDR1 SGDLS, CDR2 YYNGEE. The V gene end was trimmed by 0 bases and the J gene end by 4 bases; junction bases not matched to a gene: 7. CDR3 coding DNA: TGTGCCAGCAGCGTAGGGGCTAGCGGGAGCTTATACGAGCAGTACTTC. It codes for CASSVGASGSLYEQYF.

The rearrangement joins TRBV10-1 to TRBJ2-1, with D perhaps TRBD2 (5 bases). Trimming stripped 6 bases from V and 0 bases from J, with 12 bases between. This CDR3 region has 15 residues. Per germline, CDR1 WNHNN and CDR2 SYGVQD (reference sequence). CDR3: CASRVARSSYNEQFF. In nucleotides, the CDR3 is TGCGCCAGCAGGGTAGCGAGAAGCTCCTACAATGAGCAGTTCTTC.

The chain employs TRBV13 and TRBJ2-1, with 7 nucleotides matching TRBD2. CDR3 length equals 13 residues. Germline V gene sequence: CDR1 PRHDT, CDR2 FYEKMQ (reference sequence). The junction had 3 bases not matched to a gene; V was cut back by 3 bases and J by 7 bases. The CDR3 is CASSLREGNEQFF. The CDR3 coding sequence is TGTGCCAGCAGCTTGAGGGAGGGGAATGAGCAGTTCTTC. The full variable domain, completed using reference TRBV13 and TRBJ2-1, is AAGVIQSPRHLIKEKRETATLKCYPIPRHDTVYWYQQGPGQDPQFLISFYEKMQSDKGSIPDRFSAQQFSDYHSELNMSSLELGDSALYFCASSLREGNEQFFGPGTRLTVL.

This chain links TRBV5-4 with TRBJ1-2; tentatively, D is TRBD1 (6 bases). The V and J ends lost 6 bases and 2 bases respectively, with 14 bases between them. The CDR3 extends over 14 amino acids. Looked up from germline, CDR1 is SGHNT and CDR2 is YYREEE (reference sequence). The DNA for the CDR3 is TGTGCCAGCAACCCGGGTGGGGGCAACTATGGCTACACCTTC. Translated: CASNPGGGNYGYTF.

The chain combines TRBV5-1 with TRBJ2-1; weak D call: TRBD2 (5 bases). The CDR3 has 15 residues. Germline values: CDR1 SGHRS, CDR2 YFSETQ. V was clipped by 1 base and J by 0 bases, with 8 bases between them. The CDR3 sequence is CASSLMGDSYNEQFF. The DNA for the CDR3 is TGCGCCAGCAGCTTGATGGGAGACTCCTACAATGAGCAGTTCTTC.